This TCR beta chain came from a study of blood T cell repertoires in COVID-19 (dated by TCRdb to the early 2020s). Regarding the complete study: Collaborator samples came from the United States, Italy and Spain and covered acute and convalescent phases of COVID-19. The repertoires were released in a freely available public database intended as a resource for research on the immune response to SARS-CoV-2. The material from the prospective study consisted of cDNA or gDNA derived from T cells, B-cell-depleted T cells, or PBMCs. Deeply sampled blood TCRbeta repertoires from subjects exposed to, actively infected with, or recovered from COVID-19 were included in the dataset. The samples were drawn from two sources: the first 160 participants of the ongoing ImmuneRACE study, and fewer than 1,500 subjects contributed by 6 global collaborators. HLA class I and class II types, where available, came from metadata supplied by the sample provider rather than from assay-based typing. Nearly every sample came with metadata listing a de-identified subject ID, COVID-19 status, age in years and sex. General study outcomes and caveats: The amount of clinical and demographic metadata varied by source and participant and was provided uncurated.

The immunoSEQ Assay, a bias-controlled multiplex PCR, was used to amplify TCRbeta CDR3 regions from genomic DNA. The authors' analysis ran thus. Nucleated cell counts per sample were estimated from amplification of reference gene primers within the assay. To quantify the absolute abundance of each unique TCRbeta CDR3 rearrangement, sequence reads were collapsed and filtered. For each sample, productive Simpson clonality was calculated as the square root of Simpson's diversity index across productive rearrangements. The table was pulled from immuneACCESS by TCRdb, which kept in-frame rearrangements only. Such tables lose some clones; where checked, under half of the loss comes from unresolved V genes, and the rest has no known cause. That table furnishes V, J and clone size, whereas the DNA furnished D and trimming. The sample table holds tens of thousands of clones, of which 85% to 90% were seen once. The top ten clones comprise 7.5% to 9.5% of the sample.

CDR1 and CDR2 are drawn from the germline V gene: ENHRY, SYGVKD. Reading from cysteine to phenylalanine, the CDR3 counts 14 amino acids. Just the 42-base CDR3 DNA is kept, in frame starting at base 1. Deletion took 6 bases off V and 3 bases off J, with a span of 12 bases between the germline ends. Regarding this clone: Its antigen is currently not known. Base qualities are not provided; no much larger clone lies one nucleotide away.

Each collaborating institution followed its own protocols to collect whole blood in K2EDTA tubes. For TCRbeta analysis, collaborator samples were shipped as frozen whole blood, as isolated PBMCs, or as DNA extracted from either sample type. The sequenced sample consisted of peripheral blood. The V and J segments used are TRBV10-3 and TRBJ2-1; tentative D gene TRBD2, with 6 bases matching. This TCR was sampled from a woman aged 65 to 85 with acute or convalescent COVID-19. DNA sequence: TGTGCCATCAGCGAGACTAGTGGCTACAATGAGCAGTTCTTC. It specifies CAISETSGYNEQFF.